A selection of T cell receptor beta chains follows, all from one sample in a study of blood T cell repertoires in COVID-19. The assay was immunoSEQ multiplex PCR, and TCRdb's table has in-frame clones only and misses some. The sample yields approximately 150,000 clones, around four fifths seen once. What was sequenced was PBMCs or T cells enriched from blood (not recorded which). The receptor set was obtained from a woman aged 50 to 60 who had recovered from COVID-19. Both conserved end residues are part of each CDR3. A D gene is named only where the DNA matches it firmly. Size is stated for part of the rows, as once, few or many counts, or as a class when the clone is expanded.

TRBJ2-6,TRBV19,TRBD2,NA,CASSLSPPGGPNVLTF,TGTGCCAGTAGTCTCTCGCCCCCGGGAGGCCCCAACGTCCTGACTTTC
TRBJ2-1,TRBV27,NA,NA,CASSFSLSSYNEQFF,TGTGCCAGCAGTTTTTCCCTTAGCTCCTACAATGAGCAGTTCTTC
TRBJ1-6,TRBV27,NA,NA,CASSMNTDLGSPLHF,TGTGCCAGCAGTATGAACACGGATCTAGGATCACCCCTCCACTTT
TRBJ2-5,TRBV11-3,NA,NA,CASSLEGGASETQYF,TGTGCCAGCAGCTTAGAAGGGGGGGCGTCCGAGACCCAGTACTTC
TRBJ1-1,TRBV4-1,NA,NA,CASSHLNRVMNTEAFF,TGCGCCAGCAGCCACCTCAACCGGGTCATGAACACTGAAGCTTTCTTT
TRBJ2-1,TRBV5-5,NA,NA,CASSLPRLGMGNEQFF,TGTGCCAGCAGCTTGCCCAGACTAGGGATGGGGAATGAGCAGTTCTTC
TRBJ2-7,TRBV28,NA,NA,CASSFSGVRPHEQYF,TGTGCCAGCAGTTTCTCAGGGGTAAGGCCGCACGAGCAGTACTTC
TRBJ2-2,TRBV6-2/TRBV6-3,TRBD2,NA,CASSLERGANTGELFF,TGTGCCAGCAGTTTGGAGCGGGGGGCGAACACCGGGGAGCTGTTTTTT
TRBJ1-5,TRBV23-1,NA,NA,CASSQKRGGTQHF,TGCGCCAGCAGTCAGAAAAGGGGAGGGACCCAGCATTTT
TRBJ1-2,TRBV28,NA,once,CASSGPGVRGNYGYTF,TGTGCCAGCAGTGGGCCCGGGGTCAGGGGAAACTATGGCTACACCTTC
TRBJ1-1,TRBV7-9,NA,NA,CASRPTVNTEAFF,TGTGCCAGCAGACCGACAGTTAACACTGAAGCTTTCTTT
TRBJ2-5,TRBV10-2,NA,once,CASHRGETQYF,TGCGCCAGCCACCGAGGAGAGACCCAGTACTTC
TRBJ1-5,TRBV27,NA,NA,CASSLNRDGNQPQHF,TGTGCCAGCAGTTTGAACAGAGACGGCAATCAGCCCCAGCATTTT
TRBJ2-1,TRBV28,NA,NA,CASSLPGGREQFF,TGTGCCAGCAGCCTCCCCGGGGGGCGTGAGCAGTTCTTC
TRBJ1-1,TRBV4-3,TRBD1,NA,CASSQNLPGQGNTEAFF,TGCGCCAGCAGCCAAAATCTTCCGGGACAGGGAAACACTGAAGCTTTCTTT
TRBJ1-2,TRBV11-3,NA,NA,CASSLLQGDGYTF,TGTGCCAGCAGCTTATTACAGGGTGACGGCTACACCTTC
TRBJ2-2,TRBV7-9,NA,NA,CASSSTSGELFF,TGTGCCAGCAGCTCTACTAGCGGGGAGCTGTTTTTT
TRBJ1-5,TRBV18,TRBD1,NA,CASSPTGVMGNQPQHF,TGTGCCAGCTCCCCGACAGGGGTGATGGGCAATCAGCCCCAGCATTTT
TRBJ2-5,TRBV3-1/TRBV3-2,NA,NA,CASSQDSRGETQYF,TGTGCCAGCAGCCAAGATTCGCGGGGAGAGACCCAGTACTTC
TRBJ2-1,TRBV18,NA,NA,CASSPTDNEQFF,TGTGCCAGCTCACCTACAGACAATGAGCAGTTCTTC
TRBJ2-5,TRBV6-5,NA,NA,CASSPTDGQETQYF,TGTGCCAGCAGCCCGACTGACGGACAAGAGACCCAGTACTTC
TRBJ2-1,TRBV7-9,TRBD2,NA,CASSPRRGAYNEQFF,TGTGCCAGCAGCCCACGACGGGGGGCCTACAATGAGCAGTTCTTC
TRBJ2-2,TRBV3-1/TRBV3-2,NA,NA,CASSRLGDTGELFF,TGTGCCAGCAGCCGCCTGGGAGACACCGGGGAGCTGTTTTTT
TRBJ2-3,TRBV12-3/TRBV12-4,NA,NA,CASTAQGYTQYF,TGTGCCAGCACTGCCCAGGGATATACGCAGTATTTT
TRBJ2-3,TRBV7-2,NA,NA,CASSLLRADTQYF,TGTGCCAGCAGCTTATTGAGGGCAGATACGCAGTATTTT
TRBJ1-3,TRBV12-3/TRBV12-4,TRBD1,NA,CASSLTGVNTIYF,TGTGCCAGCAGTTTAACAGGGGTGAACACCATATATTTT
TRBJ1-4,TRBV4-3,NA,NA,CASSQVGQVAAEKLFF,TGCGCCAGCAGCCAAGTAGGTCAGGTCGCTGCTGAAAAACTGTTTTTT
TRBJ2-7,TRBV19,TRBD2,NA,CASALTLASGRKAYEQYF,TGTGCCAGCGCATTAACGCTTGCTAGCGGGAGAAAGGCCTACGAGCAGTACTTC
TRBJ2-3,TRBV5-1,TRBD2,NA,CASSLVGTSSDTQYF,TGCGCCAGCAGCTTGGTCGGGACTAGCTCCGATACGCAGTATTTT
TRBJ2-5,TRBV5-4,NA,NA,CASSTGTAPVTQYF,TGTGCCAGCAGCACCGGGACTGCCCCTGTGACCCAGTACTTC
TRBJ2-3,TRBV6-5,NA,NA,CASSRLGADTQYF,TGTGCCAGCAGCCGACTAGGGGCAGATACGCAGTATTTT
TRBJ1-4,TRBV18,TRBD1,NA,CASSPLAGGQRATNEKLFF,TGTGCCAGCTCACCACTCGCAGGGGGGCAGAGAGCGACTAATGAAAAACTGTTTTTT
TRBJ1-1,TRBV28,TRBD1,NA,CASRPQGMNTEAFF,TGTGCCAGCAGACCACAGGGGATGAACACTGAAGCTTTCTTT
TRBJ1-1,TRBV28,NA,NA,CASSRIQGWNTEAFF,TGTGCCAGCAGTAGAATACAGGGCTGGAACACTGAAGCTTTCTTT
TRBJ2-1,TRBV18,TRBD1,NA,CASSPDRIRNEQFF,TGTGCCAGCTCACCGGACAGGATTAGGAATGAGCAGTTCTTC
TRBJ2-7,TRBV6-2/TRBV6-3,NA,NA,CASSILEYEQYF,TGTGCCAGCAGTATCCTAGAATACGAGCAGTACTTC